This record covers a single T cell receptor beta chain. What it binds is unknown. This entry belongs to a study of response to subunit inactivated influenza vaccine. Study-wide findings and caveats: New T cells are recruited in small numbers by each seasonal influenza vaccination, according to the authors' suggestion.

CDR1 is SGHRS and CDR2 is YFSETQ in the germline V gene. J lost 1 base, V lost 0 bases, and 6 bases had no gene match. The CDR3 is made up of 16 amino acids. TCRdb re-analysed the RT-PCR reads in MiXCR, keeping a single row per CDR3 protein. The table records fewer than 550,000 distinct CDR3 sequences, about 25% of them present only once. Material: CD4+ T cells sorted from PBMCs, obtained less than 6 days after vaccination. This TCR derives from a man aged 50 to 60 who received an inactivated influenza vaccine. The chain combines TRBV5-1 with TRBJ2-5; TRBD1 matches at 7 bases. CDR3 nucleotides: TGCGCCAGCAGCTTGGGGGGGACAGACTCCCAAGAGACCCAGTACTTC. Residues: CASSLGGTDSQETQYF.